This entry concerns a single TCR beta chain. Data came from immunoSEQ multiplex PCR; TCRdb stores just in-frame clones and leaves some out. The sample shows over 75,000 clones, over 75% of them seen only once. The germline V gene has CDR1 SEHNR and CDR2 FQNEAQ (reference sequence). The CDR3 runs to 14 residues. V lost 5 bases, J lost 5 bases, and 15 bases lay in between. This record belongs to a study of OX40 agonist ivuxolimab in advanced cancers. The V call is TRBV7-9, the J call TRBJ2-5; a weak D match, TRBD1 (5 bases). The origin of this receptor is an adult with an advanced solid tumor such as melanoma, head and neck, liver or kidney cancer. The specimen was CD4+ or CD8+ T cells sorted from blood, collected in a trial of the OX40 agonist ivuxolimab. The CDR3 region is CASSPRTIVETQYF. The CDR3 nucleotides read TGTGCCAGCAGCCCTAGGACAATCGTGGAGACCCAGTACTTC.